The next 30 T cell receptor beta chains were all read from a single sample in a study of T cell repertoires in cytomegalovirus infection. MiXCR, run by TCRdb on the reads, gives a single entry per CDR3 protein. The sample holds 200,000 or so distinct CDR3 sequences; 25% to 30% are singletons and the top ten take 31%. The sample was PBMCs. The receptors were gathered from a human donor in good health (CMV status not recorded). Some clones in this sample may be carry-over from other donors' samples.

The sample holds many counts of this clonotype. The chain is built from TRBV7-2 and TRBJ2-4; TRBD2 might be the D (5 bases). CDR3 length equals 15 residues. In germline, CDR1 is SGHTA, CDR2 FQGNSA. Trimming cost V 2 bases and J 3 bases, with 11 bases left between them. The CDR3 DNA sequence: TGTGCCAGCAGCTTATCCCCTAGCCTCAAAAACATTCAGTACTTC. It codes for CASSLSPSLKNIQYF.

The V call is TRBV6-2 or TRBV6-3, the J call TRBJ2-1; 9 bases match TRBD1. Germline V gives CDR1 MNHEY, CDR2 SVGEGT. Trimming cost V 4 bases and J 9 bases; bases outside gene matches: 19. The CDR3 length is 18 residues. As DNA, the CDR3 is TGTGCCAGCAGTTTGAAGGACAGGGGAGTTTCATTCGGGGGTGAGCAGTTCTTC. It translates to CASSLKDRGVSFGGEQFF.

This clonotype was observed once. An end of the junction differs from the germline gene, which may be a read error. DNA of the CDR3: TGTGCCAGCAGCCAAGTAGGGCATATTGGAAACACCATACATTTT. It encodes CASSQVGHIGNTIHF. This chain links TRBV14 with TRBJ1-3; D call uncertain. Germline-derived CDR1 and CDR2 are SGHDN and FVKESK. The CDR3 covers 15 residues.

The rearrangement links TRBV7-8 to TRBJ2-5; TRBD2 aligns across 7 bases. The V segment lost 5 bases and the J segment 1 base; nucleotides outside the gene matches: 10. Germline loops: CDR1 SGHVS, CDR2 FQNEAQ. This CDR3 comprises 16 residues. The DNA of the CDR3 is TGTGCCAGCAGCCCGCGTCGGGCTAGCGGCCAAGAGACCCAGTACTTC. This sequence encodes CASSPRRASGQETQYF.

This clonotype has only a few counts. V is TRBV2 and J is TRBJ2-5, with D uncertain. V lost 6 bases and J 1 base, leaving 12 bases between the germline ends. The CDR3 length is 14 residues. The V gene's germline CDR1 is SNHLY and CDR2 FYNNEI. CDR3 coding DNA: TGTGCCAGCAGAAAATCGACATCCCAAGAGACCCAGTACTTC. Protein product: CASRKSTSQETQYF.

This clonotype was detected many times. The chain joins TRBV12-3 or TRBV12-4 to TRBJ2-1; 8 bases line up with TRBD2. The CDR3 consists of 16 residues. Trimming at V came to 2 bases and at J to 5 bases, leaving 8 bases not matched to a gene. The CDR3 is CASSLTGLGEHNEQFF. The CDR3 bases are TGTGCCAGCAGTTTAACGGGACTAGGGGAGCACAATGAGCAGTTCTTC.

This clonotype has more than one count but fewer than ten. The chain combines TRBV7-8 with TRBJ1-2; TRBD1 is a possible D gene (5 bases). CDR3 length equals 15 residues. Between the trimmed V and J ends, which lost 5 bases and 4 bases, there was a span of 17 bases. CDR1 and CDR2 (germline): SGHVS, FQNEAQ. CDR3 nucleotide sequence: TGTGCCAGCAGCGCCTCGGGGGGTTATACCTATGGCTACACCTTC. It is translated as CASSASGGYTYGYTF. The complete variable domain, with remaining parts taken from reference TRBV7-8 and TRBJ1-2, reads GAGVSQSPRYKVAKRGQDVALRCDPISGHVSLFWYQQALGQGPEFLTYFQNEAQLDKSGLPSDRFFAERPEGSVSTLKIQRTQQEDSAVYLCASSASGGYTYGYTFGSGTRLTVV.

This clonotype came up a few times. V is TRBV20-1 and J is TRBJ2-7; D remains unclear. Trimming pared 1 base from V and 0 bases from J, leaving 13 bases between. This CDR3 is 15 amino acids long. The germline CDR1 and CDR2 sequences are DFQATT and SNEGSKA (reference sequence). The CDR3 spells CSARGGQISSYEQYF. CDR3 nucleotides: TGCAGTGCTAGAGGGGGTCAGATCAGCTCCTACGAGCAGTACTTC.

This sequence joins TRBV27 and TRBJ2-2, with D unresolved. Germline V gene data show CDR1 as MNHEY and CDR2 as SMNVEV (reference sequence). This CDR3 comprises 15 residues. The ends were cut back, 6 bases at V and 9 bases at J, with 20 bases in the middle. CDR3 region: CASSTQDPGFWELFF. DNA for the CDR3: TGTGCCAGCAGCACGCAGGACCCCGGATTTTGGGAGCTGTTTTTT.

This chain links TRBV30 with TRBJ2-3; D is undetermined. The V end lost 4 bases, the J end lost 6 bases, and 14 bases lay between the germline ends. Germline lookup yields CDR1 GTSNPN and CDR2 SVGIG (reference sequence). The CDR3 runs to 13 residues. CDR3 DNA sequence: TGTGCCTGGAATTTCTACGTCCGCGATACGCAGTATTTT. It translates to CAWNFYVRDTQYF.

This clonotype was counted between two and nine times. The CDR3 coding sequence is TGTGCCAGCTCCCAAAGGACTAGCGGCTACAATGAGCAGTTCTTC. Translation: CASSQRTSGYNEQFF. The V gene is TRBV18, the J gene TRBJ2-1; TRBD2 matches 10 bases. The V segment lost 6 bases and the J segment 3 bases; nucleotides outside the gene matches: 5. The CDR3 totals 15 residues. Germline loops: CDR1 KGHSH, CDR2 LQKENI. Full variable domain (missing parts from reference TRBV18 and TRBJ2-1): NAGVMQNPRHLVRRRGQEARLRCSPMKGHSHVYWYRQLPEEGLKFMVYLQKENIIDESGMPKERFSAEFPKEGPSILRIQQVVRGDSAAYFCASSQRTSGYNEQFFGPGTRLTVL.

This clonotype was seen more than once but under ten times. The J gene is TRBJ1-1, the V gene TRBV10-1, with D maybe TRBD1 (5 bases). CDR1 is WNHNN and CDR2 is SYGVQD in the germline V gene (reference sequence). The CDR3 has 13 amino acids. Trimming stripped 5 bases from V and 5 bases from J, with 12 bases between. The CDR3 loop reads CASSTGLGTEAFF. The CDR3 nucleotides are TGCGCCAGCAGTACAGGTCTGGGTACTGAAGCTTTCTTT.

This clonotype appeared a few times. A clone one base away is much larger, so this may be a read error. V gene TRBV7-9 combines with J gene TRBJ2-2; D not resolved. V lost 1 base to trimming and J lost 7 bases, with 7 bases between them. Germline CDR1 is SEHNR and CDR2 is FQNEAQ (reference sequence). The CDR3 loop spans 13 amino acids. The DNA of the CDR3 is TGTGCCAGCAGCTTAGAAGCCAACGGGGAGCTGTTTTTT. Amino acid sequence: CASSLEANGELFF.

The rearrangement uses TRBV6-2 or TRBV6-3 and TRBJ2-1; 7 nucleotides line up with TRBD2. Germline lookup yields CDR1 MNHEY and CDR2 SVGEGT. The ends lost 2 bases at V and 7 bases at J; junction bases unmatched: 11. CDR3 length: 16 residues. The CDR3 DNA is TGTGCCAGCAGTTACCGCGGGGGTAGATTGTGGAATGAGCAGTTCTTC. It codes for CASSYRGGRLWNEQFF.

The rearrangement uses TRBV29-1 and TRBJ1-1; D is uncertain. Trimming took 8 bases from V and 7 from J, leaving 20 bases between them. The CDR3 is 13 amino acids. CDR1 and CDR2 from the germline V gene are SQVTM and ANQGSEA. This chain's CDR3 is CSSEVGGEGEAFF. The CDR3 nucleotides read TGCAGCTCAGAGGTGGGAGGTGAGGGTGAAGCTTTCTTT. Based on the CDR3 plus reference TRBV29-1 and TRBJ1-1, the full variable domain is SAVISQKPSRDICQRGTSLTIQCQVDSQVTMMFWYRQQPGQSLTLIATANQGSEATYESGFVIDKFPISRPNLTFSTLTVSNMSPEDSSIYLCSSEVGGEGEAFFGQGTRLTVV.

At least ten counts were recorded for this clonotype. The CDR3 nucleotides read TGTGCCAGCAGTTACCCAGGGGCCCTCACAGATACGCAGTATTTT. It yields the protein CASSYPGALTDTQYF. The V call is TRBV6-6, the J call TRBJ2-3; maybe TRBD1 (6 bases). The germline V and J ends were trimmed by 2 bases and 2 bases, with 11 bases remaining between them. There are 15 residues in the CDR3. Germline V gene lookup returns CDR1 MNHNY and CDR2 SVGAGI (reference sequence).

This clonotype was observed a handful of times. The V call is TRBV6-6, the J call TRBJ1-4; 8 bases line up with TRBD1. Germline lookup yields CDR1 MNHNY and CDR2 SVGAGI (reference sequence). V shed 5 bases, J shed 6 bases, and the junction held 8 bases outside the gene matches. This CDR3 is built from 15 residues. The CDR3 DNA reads TGTGCCAGCAGTGGCTACCAGGGGGCGGATGAAAAACTGTTTTTT. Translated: CASSGYQGADEKLFF.

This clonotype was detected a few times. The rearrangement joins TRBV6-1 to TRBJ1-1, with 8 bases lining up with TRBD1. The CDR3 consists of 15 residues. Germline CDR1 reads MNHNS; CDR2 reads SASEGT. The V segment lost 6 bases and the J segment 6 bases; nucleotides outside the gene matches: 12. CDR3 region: CASRLNRDRWAEAFF. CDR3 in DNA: TGTGCCAGCAGACTTAACCGGGACAGGTGGGCTGAAGCTTTCTTT.

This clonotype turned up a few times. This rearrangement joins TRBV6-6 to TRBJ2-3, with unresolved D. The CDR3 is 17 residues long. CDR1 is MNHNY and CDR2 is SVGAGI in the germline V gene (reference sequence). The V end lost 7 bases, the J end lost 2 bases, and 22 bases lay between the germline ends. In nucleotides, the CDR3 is TGTGCCAGCATCCTAGATGATATGATACCCAACACAGATACGCAGTATTTT. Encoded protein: CASILDDMIPNTDTQYF.

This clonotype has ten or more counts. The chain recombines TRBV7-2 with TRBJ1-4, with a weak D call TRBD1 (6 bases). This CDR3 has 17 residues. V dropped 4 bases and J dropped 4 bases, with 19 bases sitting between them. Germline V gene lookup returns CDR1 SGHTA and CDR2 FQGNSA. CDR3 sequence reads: CASSSGPGRGYNEKLFF. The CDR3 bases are TGTGCCAGCAGCTCCGGGCCGGGTAGGGGGTATAATGAAAAACTGTTTTTT.

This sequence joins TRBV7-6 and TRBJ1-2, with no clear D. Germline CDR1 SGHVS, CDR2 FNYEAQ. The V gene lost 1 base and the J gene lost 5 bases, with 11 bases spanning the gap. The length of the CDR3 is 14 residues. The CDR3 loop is CASSLEDRRYGYTF. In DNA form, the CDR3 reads TGTGCCAGCAGCTTAGAGGATAGGCGGTATGGCTACACCTTC.

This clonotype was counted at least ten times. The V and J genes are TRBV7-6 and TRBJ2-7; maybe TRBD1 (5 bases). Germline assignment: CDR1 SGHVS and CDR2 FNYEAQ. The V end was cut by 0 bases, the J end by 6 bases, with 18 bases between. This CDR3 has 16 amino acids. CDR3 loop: CASSLAVQAGWSEQYF. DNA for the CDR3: TGTGCCAGCAGCTTAGCAGTACAAGCAGGGTGGAGCGAGCAGTACTTC.

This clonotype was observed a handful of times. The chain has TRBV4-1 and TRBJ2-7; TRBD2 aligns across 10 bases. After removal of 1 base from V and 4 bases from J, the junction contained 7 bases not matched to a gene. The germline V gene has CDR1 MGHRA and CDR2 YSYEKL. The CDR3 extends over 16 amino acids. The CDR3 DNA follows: TGCGCCAGCAGCCAAGGTGTAGCGGGGGGTTTGTACGAGCAGTACTTC. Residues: CASSQGVAGGLYEQYF.

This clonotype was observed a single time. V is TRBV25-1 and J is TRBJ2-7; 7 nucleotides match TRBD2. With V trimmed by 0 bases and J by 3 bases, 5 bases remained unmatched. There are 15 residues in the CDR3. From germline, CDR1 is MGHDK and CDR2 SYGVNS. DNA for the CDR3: TGTGCCAGCAGTGAATATCGGGGGGTAGTCTACGAGCAGTACTTC. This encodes CASSEYRGVVYEQYF.

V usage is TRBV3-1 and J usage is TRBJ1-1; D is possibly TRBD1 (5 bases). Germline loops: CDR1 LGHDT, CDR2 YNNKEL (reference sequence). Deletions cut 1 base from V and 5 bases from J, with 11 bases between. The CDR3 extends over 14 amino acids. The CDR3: CASSQGMGGTEAFF. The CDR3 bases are TGTGCCAGCAGCCAAGGAATGGGGGGGACTGAAGCTTTCTTT.

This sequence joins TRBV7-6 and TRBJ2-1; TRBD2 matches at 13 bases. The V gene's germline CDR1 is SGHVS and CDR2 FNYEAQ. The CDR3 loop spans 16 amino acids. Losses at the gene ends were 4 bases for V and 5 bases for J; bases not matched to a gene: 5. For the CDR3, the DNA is TGTGCCAGCAGCTCGTGGGGACTAGCGGGGAACAATGAGCAGTTCTTC. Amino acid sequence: CASSSWGLAGNNEQFF. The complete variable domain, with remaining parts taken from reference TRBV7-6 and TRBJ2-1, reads GAGVSQSPRYKVTKRGQDVALRCDPISGHVSLYWYRQALGQGPEFLTYFNYEAQQDKSGLPNDRFSAERPEGSISTLTIQRTEQRDSAMYRCASSSWGLAGNNEQFFGPGTRLTVL.

CDR3 DNA sequence: TGTGCCAGCAGCTCTGACAGGGTGGGAGCTTTCTTT. Translating it yields CASSSDRVGAFF. The gene calls are TRBV5-6 and TRBJ1-1, with 7 nucleotides matching TRBD1. From germline, CDR1 is SGHDT and CDR2 YYEEEE. The J segment lost 10 bases and the V segment lost 3 bases, leaving 6 bases of the junction unmatched. The CDR3 totals 12 residues.

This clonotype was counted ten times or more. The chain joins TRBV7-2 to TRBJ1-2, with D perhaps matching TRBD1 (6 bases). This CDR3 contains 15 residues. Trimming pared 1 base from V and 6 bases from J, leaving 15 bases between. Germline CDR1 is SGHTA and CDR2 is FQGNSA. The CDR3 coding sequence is TGTGCCAGCAGCTTAGATCCAGGGGAGGAGAATGGCTACACCTTC. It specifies CASSLDPGEENGYTF.

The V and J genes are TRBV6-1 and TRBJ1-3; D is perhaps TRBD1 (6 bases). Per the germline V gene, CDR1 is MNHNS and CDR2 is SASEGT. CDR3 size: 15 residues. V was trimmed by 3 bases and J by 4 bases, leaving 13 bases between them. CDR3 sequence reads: CASSDVGATGNTIYF. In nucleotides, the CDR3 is TGTGCCAGCAGTGATGTGGGGGCGACCGGAAACACCATATATTTT.

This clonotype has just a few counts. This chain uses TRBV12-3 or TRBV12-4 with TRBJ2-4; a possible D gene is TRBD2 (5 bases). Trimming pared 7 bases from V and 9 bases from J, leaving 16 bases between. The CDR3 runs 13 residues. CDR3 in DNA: TGTGCCAGCACCTTCCCAGAGGGAAGCATTCAGTACTTC. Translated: CASTFPEGSIQYF.